Listed below are T cell receptor beta chains from one sample, sequenced in a study of T cell responses to AZD1222 COVID-19 vaccine. Only in-frame clones appear in the TCRdb table, and some are missing; sequencing was by immunoSEQ multiplex PCR. The sample contains 98,000 or so clones, about 90% of which appear only once. The source material was peripheral blood, sampled on day 0 of AZD1222 vaccination. The receptors here all came from an adult in good health. CDR3s include the opening cysteine and the closing phenylalanine or tryptophan. Each record gives: clone size, D gene, J gene, V gene, CDR3 protein, CDR3 DNA. A D gene is named only where the DNA matches it firmly. Clone size is not always given. Where it is, it says once, few, many or a class for expanded clones.

>.|.|TRBJ1-1|TRBV6-5
CASSYSGRMNTEAFF
TGTGCCAGCAGTTACTCGGGACGCATGAACACTGAAGCTTTCTTT
>.|.|TRBJ1-6|TRBV27
CASSASYNSPLHF
TGTGCCAGCAGTGCCTCCTATAATTCACCCCTCCACTTT
>.|.|TRBJ2-2|TRBV5-1
CASSLNTGELFF
TGCGCCAGCAGCTTGAACACCGGGGAGCTGTTTTTT
>.|.|TRBJ1-5|TRBV4-2
CASSQDPGGLGNQPQHF
TGTGCCAGCAGCCAAGACCCAGGCGGGTTGGGCAATCAGCCCCAGCATTTT
>.|.|TRBJ2-3|TRBV28
CASSLWDTDTQYF
TGTGCCAGCAGTTTATGGGACACAGATACGCAGTATTTT
>.|TRBD1|TRBJ2-7|TRBV9
CASSATGDRITYEQYF
TGTGCCAGCAGCGCGACGGGGGACAGGATAACCTACGAGCAGTACTTC
>.|.|TRBJ1-1|TRBV5-1
CASSLALALQGAEAFF
TGCGCCAGCAGCTTGGCTTTGGCCCTGCAAGGAGCTGAAGCTTTCTTT
>.|.|TRBJ1-3|TRBV3-1/TRBV3-2
CASSRSGTYGNTIYF
TGTGCCAGCAGCCGTAGCGGGACGTATGGAAACACCATATATTTT
>.|TRBD2|TRBJ2-2|TRBV30
CAWSVFGRGTNTGELFF
TGTGCCTGGAGTGTTTTCGGGCGGGGGACCAACACCGGGGAGCTGTTTTTT
>.|TRBD1|TRBJ1-1|TRBV28
CASSRDRQFITEAFF
TGTGCCAGCAGTAGGGACAGACAGTTTATCACTGAAGCTTTCTTT
>.|TRBD2|TRBJ2-2|TRBV19
CASREGQRAGELFF
TGTGCCAGCCGGGAGGGACAAAGGGCCGGGGAGCTGTTTTTT
>.|.|TRBJ1-3|TRBV28
CASSPRRRNTIYF
TGTGCCAGCAGTCCCAGACGTAGAAACACCATATATTTT
>.|.|TRBJ1-1|TRBV13
CASSLMGGMNTEAFF
TGTGCCAGCAGCTTAATGGGGGGAATGAACACTGAAGCTTTCTTT
>.|.|TRBJ2-7|TRBV6-6
CASSYLGAFYEQYF
TGTGCCAGCAGTTACTTGGGGGCCTTCTACGAGCAGTACTTC
>.|.|TRBJ1-3|TRBV5-1
CASSFEGLSGNTIYF
TGCGCCAGCAGCTTCGAGGGCCTCTCTGGAAACACCATATATTTT
>.|TRBD1|TRBJ1-2|TRBV7-3
CASSRDRGDNYGYTF
TGTGCCAGCAGCAGGGACAGGGGGGATAACTATGGCTACACCTTC
>.|.|TRBJ2-3|TRBV6-4
CASSDQPGSLRDTQYF
TGTGCCAGCAGTGACCAACCAGGGAGCCTGAGAGATACGCAGTATTTT
>.|.|TRBJ2-5|TRBV6-2/TRBV6-3
CASSYGVEGTQETQYF
TGTGCCAGCAGTTACGGGGTCGAAGGGACTCAAGAGACCCAGTACTTC
>.|.|TRBJ2-7|TRBV5-8
CASSLIIFSSYEQYF
TGTGCCAGCAGCTTGATTATATTTTCTTCCTACGAGCAGTACTTC
>.|.|TRBJ1-2|TRBV7-3
CASSLRGGSELYGYTF
TGTGCCAGCAGCCTAAGGGGGGGTAGCGAACTTTATGGCTACACCTTC
>once|.|TRBJ2-7|TRBV4-2
CASSQEDRLYEQYF
TGTGCCAGCAGCCAAGAAGACAGACTCTACGAGCAGTACTTC
>.|.|TRBJ2-5|TRBV7-3
CASSPGPARPRETQYF
TGTGCCAGCAGCCCCGGACCCGCAAGGCCCCGAGAGACCCAGTACTTC